This T cell receptor beta chain was sequenced in a study of T cell responses to AZD1222 COVID-19 vaccine (dated by TCRdb to the early 2020s). Background on the whole study: TCR sequencing covered some 240 trial participants: nearly 210 given two doses of AZD1222 and 26 given two doses of MenACWY control vaccine. Trial participants were enrolled by age into 18-55, 56-69 and 70-plus year subgroups, with approximately 150, 30 and 60 TCR-sequenced participants respectively. On the study overall, not on this receptor specifically: Reportedly, close to half of the unique spike-specific TCRs recognized epitopes lying outside the regions that are mutated in the B.1.351 and B.1.1.7 variants. In the small 56-69-year group, the increase in depth fell short of significance, most likely because of low power. Conclusions about previously exposed vaccinees were limited because only a handful of AZD1222 recipients were SARS-CoV-2 seropositive at baseline. The vaccine-associated CD4 TCRs covered the entire spike protein, and the dominant responses fell in regions 160-218 and 743-854. Participants were mostly white British and included more females than males, and it was suggested by the authors that clonal diversity may have been underestimated. Because no samples from the day 14 peak response were available, repertoires could be characterized only after the peak T cell response. After two AZD1222 doses, spike-specific TCR breadth and depth were significantly higher than at day 0 and than in MenACWY recipients.

The CDR3 regions of human TCRbeta chains were analyzed by immunosequencing. Per the source publication's procedure: TCRs in the repertoires were matched against a reference library of SARS-CoV-2-specific TCRs that had been generated with the MIRA antigen-specificity platform. Breadth meant the fraction of unique TCRs that were SARS-CoV-2-associated, whereas depth meant the fraction of total T cells that were SARS-CoV-2-associated. Using the MIRA data, each spike-specific TCR was assigned both to the spike region to which the TCR was reactive and to a CD4 or CD8 class. Log10-transformed breadth and depth values were compared by one-way ANOVA with Sidak's multiple comparisons tests. This immuneACCESS table, as held by TCRdb, lists in-frame sequences with V and J called but not all clones. Of the missing ones, under half trace to an unresolved V gene in checked studies; the others have no known cause. The V and J calls and clone size come from that table; D and trimming were worked out from the DNA. The sample table holds about 130,000 clones, of which more than 75% were seen once. The top ten clones comprise around 0.99% of the sample.

The sample's time point label, in plain terms: about 28 days (+/-7) after the second vaccine dose. AZD1222 recipients whose second dose came at about 4 weeks and those whose second dose came at about 12 weeks were combined into one group, since spike-specific TCR depth and breadth did not differ between the two schedules. Vaccinee samples came from UK trials COV001 and COV002, including a single-blind randomized controlled phase 2/3 trial of AZD1222 (ChAdOx1 nCoV-19) in healthy adults. For TCRbeta chain sequencing, PBMC samples were collected from trial participants at day 0 and at day 28 after the second dose. The CDR1 and CDR2 encoded by the germline V gene are SGHNT and YENEEA. The CDR3 runs 14 amino acids, cysteine and phenylalanine included. CDR3 DNA only is kept here, 42 bases in frame from base 1. Clipping removes 7 bases from V and 1 base from J, with 7 as the unmatched junction base count.

On this clone itself: What this receptor recognizes is not known. No quality values exist for individual bases; no much larger clone is one base distant.

The clonotype comes from an adult who received the AZD1222 COVID-19 vaccine. The specimen comprised peripheral blood, sampled 28 days after the second AZD1222 dose. The receptor chain draws on TRBV11-3 and TRBJ2-7, with 7 middle bases fitting TRBD1. The CDR3 protein is CASKGQLESYEQYF. The nucleotides are TGTGCCAGCAAGGGACAGTTGGAGTCCTACGAGCAGTACTTC.